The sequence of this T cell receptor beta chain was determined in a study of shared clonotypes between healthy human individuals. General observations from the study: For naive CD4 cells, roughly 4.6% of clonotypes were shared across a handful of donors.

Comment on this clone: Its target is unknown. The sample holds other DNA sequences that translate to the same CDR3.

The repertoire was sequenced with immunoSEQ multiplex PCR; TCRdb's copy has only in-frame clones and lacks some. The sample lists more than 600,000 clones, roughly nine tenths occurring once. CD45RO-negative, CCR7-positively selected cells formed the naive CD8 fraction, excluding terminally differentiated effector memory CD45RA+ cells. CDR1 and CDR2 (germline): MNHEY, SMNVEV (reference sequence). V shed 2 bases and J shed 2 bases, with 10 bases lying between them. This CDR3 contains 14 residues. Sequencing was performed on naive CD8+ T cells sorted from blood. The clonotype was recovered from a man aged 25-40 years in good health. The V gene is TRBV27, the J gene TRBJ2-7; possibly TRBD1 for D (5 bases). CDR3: CASSLRDSTYEQYF. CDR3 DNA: TGTGCCAGCAGTTTACGAGACAGTACCTACGAGCAGTACTTC.